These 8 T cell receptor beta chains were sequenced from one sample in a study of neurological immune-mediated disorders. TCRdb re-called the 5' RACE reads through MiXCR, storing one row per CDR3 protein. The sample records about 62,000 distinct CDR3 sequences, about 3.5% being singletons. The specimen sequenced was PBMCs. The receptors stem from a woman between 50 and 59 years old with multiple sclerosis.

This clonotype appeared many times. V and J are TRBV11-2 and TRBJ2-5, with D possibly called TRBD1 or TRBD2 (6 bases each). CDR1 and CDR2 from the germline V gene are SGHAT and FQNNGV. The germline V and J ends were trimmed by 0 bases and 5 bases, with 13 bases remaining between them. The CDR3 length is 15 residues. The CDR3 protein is CASSLDRGAEETQYF. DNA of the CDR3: TGTGCCAGCAGCTTAGATAGGGGGGCCGAGGAGACCCAGTACTTC.

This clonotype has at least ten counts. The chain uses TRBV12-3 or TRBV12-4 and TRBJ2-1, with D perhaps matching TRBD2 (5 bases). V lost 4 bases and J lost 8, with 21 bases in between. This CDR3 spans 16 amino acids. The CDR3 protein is CASSWGVRADADEQFF. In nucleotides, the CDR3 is TGTGCCAGCAGTTGGGGAGTGAGGGCGGATGCGGATGAGCAGTTCTTC.

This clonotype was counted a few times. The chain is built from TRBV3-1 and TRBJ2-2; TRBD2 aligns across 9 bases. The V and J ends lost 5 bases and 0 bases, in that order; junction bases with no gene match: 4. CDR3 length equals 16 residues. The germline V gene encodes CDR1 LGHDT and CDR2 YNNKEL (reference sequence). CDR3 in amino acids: CASSVASGANTGELFF. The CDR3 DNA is TGTGCCAGCAGCGTCGCTAGCGGGGCGAACACCGGGGAGCTGTTTTTT.

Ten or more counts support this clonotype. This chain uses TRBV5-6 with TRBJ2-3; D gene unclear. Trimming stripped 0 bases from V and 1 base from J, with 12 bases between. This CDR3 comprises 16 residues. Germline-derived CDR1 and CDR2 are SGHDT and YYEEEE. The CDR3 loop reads CASSLAWTRGTDTQYF. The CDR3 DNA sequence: TGTGCCAGCAGCTTGGCCTGGACCCGAGGCACAGATACGCAGTATTTT.

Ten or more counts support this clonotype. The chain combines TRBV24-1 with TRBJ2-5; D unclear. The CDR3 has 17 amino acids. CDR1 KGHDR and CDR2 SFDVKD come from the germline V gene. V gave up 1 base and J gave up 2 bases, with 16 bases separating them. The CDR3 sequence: CATSDFSPTVTQETQYF. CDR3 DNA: TGTGCCACCAGTGATTTCTCCCCGACTGTCACGCAAGAGACCCAGTACTTC.

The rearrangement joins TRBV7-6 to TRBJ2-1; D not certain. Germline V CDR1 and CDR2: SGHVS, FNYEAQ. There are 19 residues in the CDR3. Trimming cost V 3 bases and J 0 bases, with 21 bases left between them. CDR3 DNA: TGTGCCAGCAGCTTCCTAAGTGTAGAGTTGGGTTTCTCCTACAATGAGCAGTTCTTC. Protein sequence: CASSFLSVELGFSYNEQFF.

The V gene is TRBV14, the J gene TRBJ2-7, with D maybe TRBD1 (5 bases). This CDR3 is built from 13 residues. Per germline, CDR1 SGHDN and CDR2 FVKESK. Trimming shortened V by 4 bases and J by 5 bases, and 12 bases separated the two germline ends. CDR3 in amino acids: CASSRAARDEQYF. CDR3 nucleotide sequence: TGTGCCAGCAGCCGAGCAGCCAGGGACGAGCAGTACTTC.

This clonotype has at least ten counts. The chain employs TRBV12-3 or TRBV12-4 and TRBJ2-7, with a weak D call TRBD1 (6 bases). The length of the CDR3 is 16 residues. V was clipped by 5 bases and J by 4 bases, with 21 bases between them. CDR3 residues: CASSPREGRGRYEQYF. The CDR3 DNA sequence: TGTGCCAGCAGTCCACGCGAGGGCAGGGGCAGGTACGAGCAGTACTTC.